This TCR beta chain stems from a study of blood T cell repertoires in COVID-19. As handled by the study authors: By means of reference gene primer amplification, nucleated cell counts were estimated. Method: immunoSEQ multiplex PCR; TCRdb's copy keeps in-frame clones and lacks some. V and J calls and clone size are copied from that table; D and trimming were computed from the DNA. This sample carries about 230,000 clones, more than 80% of them seen once, and the ten largest clones take 2% to 3%. V shed 6 bases and J shed 6 bases, with 17 bases lying between them. The germline V gene has CDR1 KGHSH and CDR2 LQKENI. The CDR3 length is 15 residues.

The TCR comes from a man aged 25-45 years with COVID-19, enrolled during active disease. The gene calls are TRBV18 and TRBJ2-2; D perhaps matches TRBD2 (7 bases). Sequencing used peripheral blood. The CDR3 DNA reads TGTGCCAGCTCTCCCCGGGGGGCGCCTCCCGGGGAGCTGTTTTTT. Translated: CASSPRGAPPGELFF.